The present T cell receptor (beta chain) was sequenced within a study of lymphopenia after photon versus proton radiotherapy. Study results and limitations: Better survival with proton therapy was suggested as possible, not demonstrated.

With respect to this clone: Its cognate antigen is unknown.

Trimming stripped 6 bases from V and 7 bases from J, with 16 bases between. The CDR3 has 15 residues. Germline V lookup: CDR1 SGHTA, CDR2 FQGNSA. The assay was immunoSEQ multiplex PCR, and TCRdb's table has in-frame clones only and misses some. The top ten hold 45% to 60% of the sample, which has more than 15,000 clones, around nine tenths seen once. The rearrangement uses TRBV7-2 and TRBJ2-6; the D gene is possibly TRBD1 (6 bases). This specimen consisted of peripheral blood, obtained from a patient treated with proton-based radiotherapy. This TCR was sampled from a woman aged 55-70 years with cholangiocarcinoma. Some clones in this sample may be carry-over from other donors' samples. The CDR3: CASRPRVGGANVLTF. CDR3 nucleotide sequence: TGTGCCAGCAGACCCCGTGTAGGGGGAGCCAACGTCCTGACTTTC. The full variable domain, with the rest looked up from reference TRBV7-2 and TRBJ2-6, is GAGVSQSPSNKVTEKGKDVELRCDPISGHTALYWYRQSLGQGLEFLIYFQGNSAPDKSGLPSDRFSAERTGGSVSTLTIQRTQQEDSAVYLCASRPRVGGANVLTFGAGSRLTVL.